This record looks at one T cell receptor (beta chain) sequence and its context. Germline V gene lookup returns CDR1 MNHNY and CDR2 SVGAGI (reference sequence). The CDR3 is made up of 13 amino acids. With 6 bases removed from V and 2 bases from J, the gap between germline ends came to 10 bases. This sample was included in a study of blood T cell repertoires in COVID-19. The assay was immunoSEQ multiplex PCR, and TCRdb's table has in-frame clones only and misses some. The profile shows 150,000 to 200,000 clones, approximately 88% of them singletons. Material for sequencing was PBMCs or T cells enriched from blood (not recorded which). The TCR comes from a woman aged 60-75 years who had recovered from COVID-19. V is TRBV6-6 and J is TRBJ1-2, with D perhaps TRBD1 (6 bases). The CDR3 is CASRTTGNYGYTF. DNA for the CDR3: TGTGCCAGCAGGACCACAGGGAACTATGGCTACACCTTC.